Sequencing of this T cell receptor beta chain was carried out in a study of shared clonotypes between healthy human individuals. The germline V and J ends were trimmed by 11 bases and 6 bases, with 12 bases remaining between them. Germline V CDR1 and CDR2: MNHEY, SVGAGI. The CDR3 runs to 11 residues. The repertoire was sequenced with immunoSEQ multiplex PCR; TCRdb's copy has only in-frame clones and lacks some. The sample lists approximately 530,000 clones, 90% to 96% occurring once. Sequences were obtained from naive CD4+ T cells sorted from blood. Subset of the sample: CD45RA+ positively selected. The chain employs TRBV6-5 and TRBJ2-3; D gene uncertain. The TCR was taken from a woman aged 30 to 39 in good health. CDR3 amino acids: CAPLDPDTQYF. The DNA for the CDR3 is TGTGCCCCCCTGGACCCTGATACGCAGTATTTT.